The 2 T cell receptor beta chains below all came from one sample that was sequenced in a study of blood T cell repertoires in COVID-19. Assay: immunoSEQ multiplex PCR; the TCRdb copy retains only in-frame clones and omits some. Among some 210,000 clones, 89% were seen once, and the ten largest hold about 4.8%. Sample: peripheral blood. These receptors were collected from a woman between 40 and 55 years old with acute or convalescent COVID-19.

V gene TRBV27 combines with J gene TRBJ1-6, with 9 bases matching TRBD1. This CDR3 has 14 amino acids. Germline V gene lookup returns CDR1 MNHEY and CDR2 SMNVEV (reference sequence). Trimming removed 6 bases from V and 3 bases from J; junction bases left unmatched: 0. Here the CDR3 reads CASRDRGYNSPLHF. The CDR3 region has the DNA TGTGCCAGCAGGGACAGGGGCTATAATTCACCCCTCCACTTT.

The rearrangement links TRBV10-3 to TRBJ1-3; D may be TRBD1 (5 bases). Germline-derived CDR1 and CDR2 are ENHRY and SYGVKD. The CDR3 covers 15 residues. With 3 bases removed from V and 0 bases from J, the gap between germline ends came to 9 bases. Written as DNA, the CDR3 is TGTGCCATCAGTGACAGGGCTACCTCTGGAAACACCATATATTTT. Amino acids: CAISDRATSGNTIYF.